The TCR beta chain under discussion was sequenced for a study of response to subunit inactivated influenza vaccine. Germline V gene sequence: CDR1 SGHTA, CDR2 FQGNSA. The CDR3 loop spans 15 amino acids. V was clipped by 4 bases and J by 6 bases; unmatched bases: 9. Each CDR3 protein is one row after TCRdb ran MiXCR on the RT-PCR reads. The sample consists of about 570,000 distinct CDR3 sequences, 11% of them appearing once. This same sample was also part of a study on T cells expressing NK-cell markers. That paper adds: cDNA encoding TCR beta was synthesized via 5'RACE template switching incorporating UMIs. Repertoire data for TCR beta were derived from sorted T cells (CD3+CD56+NKG2C+, CD3+CD56+NKG2C- and CD3+CD56-NKG2C+). What restricted sorting to alpha-beta TCR T cells in several experiments was an anti-gamma-delta TCR antibody. More than 5 donors showed dominant NKG2C+ clonotypes comprising about 1.0-7.5% of their CD8+ T cells.

The V call is TRBV7-2, the J call TRBJ2-1; 7 positions match TRBD1. The receptor comes from a man aged 45-60 years who received an inactivated influenza vaccine. Specimen: PBMCs from blood, collected on the day of vaccination. The CDR3 nucleotides read TGTGCCAGCAGCTCCGACAGGGTAGGGTCCAATGAGCAGTTCTTC. Amino acid sequence: CASSSDRVGSNEQFF.